This T cell receptor (beta chain) was sequenced for a study of blood T cell repertoires in COVID-19. This clone was observed once. Between the trimmed V and J ends, which lost 5 bases and 6 bases, there was a span of 18 bases. Germline loops: CDR1 SGHTA, CDR2 FQGNSA. CDR3 length equals 15 residues. TCRdb's copy holds only in-frame clones and misses some; the assay was immunoSEQ multiplex PCR. The sample holds more than 80,000 clones; 87% are singletons and the top ten take around 16%. The chain is built from TRBV7-2 and TRBJ2-3, with D possibly TRBD2 on 6 matching bases. The receptor was derived from a woman aged 55-69 years with COVID-19, enrolled during active disease. Sequencing was performed on peripheral blood. This CDR3 is CASSLRAPSADTQYF. The DNA for the CDR3 is TGTGCCAGCAGCCTCCGCGCCCCTAGCGCGGATACGCAGTATTTT.